The clone carrying this T cell receptor beta chain was counted at least ten times. The data stem from a study of early T cells in non-severe SARS-CoV-2 infection. Per germline, CDR1 SEHNR and CDR2 FQNEAQ (reference sequence). V lost 1 base, J lost 0 bases, and 5 bases stayed unmatched. The CDR3 has 16 residues. TCRdb independently ran MiXCR on the 5' RACE reads; one entry per CDR3 protein. The sample consists of 70,000 to 85,000 distinct CDR3 sequences, 9% to 15% of them appearing once. The receptor comes from an adult who was a healthcare worker with PCR-confirmed SARS-CoV-2 infection or an uninfected control (not recorded which). This chain joins TRBV7-9 and TRBJ1-1, with 7 nucleotides matching TRBD1. The sample taken for sequencing was whole blood. CDR3 region: CASSLDFGTVNTEAFF. CDR3 DNA sequence: TGTGCCAGCAGCTTAGATTTTGGGACAGTGAACACTGAAGCTTTCTTT.